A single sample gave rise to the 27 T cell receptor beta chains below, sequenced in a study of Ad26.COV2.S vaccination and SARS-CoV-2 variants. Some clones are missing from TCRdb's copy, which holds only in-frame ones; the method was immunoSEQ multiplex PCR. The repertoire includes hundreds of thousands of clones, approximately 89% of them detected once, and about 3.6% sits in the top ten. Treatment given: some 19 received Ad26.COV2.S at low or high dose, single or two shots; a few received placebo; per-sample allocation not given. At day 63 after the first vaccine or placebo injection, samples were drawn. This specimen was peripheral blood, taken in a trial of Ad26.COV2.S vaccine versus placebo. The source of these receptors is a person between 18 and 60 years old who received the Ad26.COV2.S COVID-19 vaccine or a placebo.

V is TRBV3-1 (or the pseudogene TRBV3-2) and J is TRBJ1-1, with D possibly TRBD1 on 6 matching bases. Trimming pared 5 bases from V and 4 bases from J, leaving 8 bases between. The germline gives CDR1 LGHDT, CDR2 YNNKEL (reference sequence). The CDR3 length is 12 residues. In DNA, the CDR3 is TGTGCCAGCAGCGGAGGGGGCACTGAAGCTTTCTTT. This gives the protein CASSGGGTEAFF.

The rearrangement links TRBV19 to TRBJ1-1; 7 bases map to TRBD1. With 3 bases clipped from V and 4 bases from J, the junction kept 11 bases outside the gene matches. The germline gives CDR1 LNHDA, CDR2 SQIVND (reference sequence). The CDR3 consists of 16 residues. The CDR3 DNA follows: TGTGCCAGTAGTATTTCCGCAGGGGGTAGGATCACTGAAGCTTTCTTT. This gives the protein CASSISAGGRITEAFF.

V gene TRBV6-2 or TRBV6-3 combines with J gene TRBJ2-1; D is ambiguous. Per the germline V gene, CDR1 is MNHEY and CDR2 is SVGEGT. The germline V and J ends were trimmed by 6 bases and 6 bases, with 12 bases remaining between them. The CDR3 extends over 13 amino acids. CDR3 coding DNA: TGTGCCAGCAGCGAACTAAGGCGCAATGAGCAGTTCTTC. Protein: CASSELRRNEQFF.

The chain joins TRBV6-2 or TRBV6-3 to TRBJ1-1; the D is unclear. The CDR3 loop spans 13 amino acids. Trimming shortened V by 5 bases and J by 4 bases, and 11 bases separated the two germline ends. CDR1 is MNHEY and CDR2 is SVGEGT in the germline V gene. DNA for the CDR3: TGTGCCAGCAGTATAGGAGGTCGCACTGAAGCTTTCTTT. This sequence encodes CASSIGGRTEAFF.

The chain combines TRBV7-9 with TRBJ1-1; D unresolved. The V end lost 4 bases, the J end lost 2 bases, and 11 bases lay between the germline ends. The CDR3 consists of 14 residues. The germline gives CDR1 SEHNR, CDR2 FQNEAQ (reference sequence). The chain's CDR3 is CASSSPPTNTEAFF. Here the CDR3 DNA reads TGTGCCAGCAGCTCACCCCCCACTAACACTGAAGCTTTCTTT.

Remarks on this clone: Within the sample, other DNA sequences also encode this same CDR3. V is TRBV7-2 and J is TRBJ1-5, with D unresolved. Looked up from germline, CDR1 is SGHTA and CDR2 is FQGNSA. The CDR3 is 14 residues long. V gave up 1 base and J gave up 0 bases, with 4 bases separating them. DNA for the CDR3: TGTGCCAGCAGCTTAGTTGGTAGCAATCAGCCCCAGCATTTT. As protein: CASSLVGSNQPQHF.

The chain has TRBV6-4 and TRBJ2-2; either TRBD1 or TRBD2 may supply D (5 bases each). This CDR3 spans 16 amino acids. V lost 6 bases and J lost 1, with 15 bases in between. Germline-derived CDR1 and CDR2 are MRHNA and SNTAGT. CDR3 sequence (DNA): TGTGCCAGCAGCGACAGTGGGGGATTGAACACCGGGGAGCTGTTTTTT. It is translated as CASSDSGGLNTGELFF.

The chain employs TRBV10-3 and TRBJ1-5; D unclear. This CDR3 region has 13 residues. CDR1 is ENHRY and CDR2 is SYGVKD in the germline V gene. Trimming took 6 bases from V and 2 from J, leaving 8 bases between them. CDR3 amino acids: CAIRLEGNQPQHF. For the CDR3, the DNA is TGTGCCATCAGACTGGAGGGCAATCAGCCCCAGCATTTT.

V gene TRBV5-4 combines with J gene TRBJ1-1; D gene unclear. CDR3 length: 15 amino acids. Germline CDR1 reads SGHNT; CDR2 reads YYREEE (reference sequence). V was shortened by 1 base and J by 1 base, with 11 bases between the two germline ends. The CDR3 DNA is TGTGCCAGCAGCTTGCGGCCTCATCGGAACACTGAAGCTTTCTTT. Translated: CASSLRPHRNTEAFF.

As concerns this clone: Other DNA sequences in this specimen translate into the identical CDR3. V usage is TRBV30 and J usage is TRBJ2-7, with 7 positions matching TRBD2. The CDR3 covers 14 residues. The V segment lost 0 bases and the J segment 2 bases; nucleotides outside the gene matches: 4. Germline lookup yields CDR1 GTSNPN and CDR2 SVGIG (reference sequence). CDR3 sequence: CAWSVFGGAYEQYF. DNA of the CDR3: TGTGCCTGGAGTGTATTTGGGGGGGCCTACGAGCAGTACTTC.

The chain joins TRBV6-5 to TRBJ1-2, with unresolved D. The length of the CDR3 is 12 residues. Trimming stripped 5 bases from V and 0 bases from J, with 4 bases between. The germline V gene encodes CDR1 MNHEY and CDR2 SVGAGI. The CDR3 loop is CASSPSNYGYTF. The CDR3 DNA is TGTGCCAGCAGTCCCTCTAACTATGGCTACACCTTC.

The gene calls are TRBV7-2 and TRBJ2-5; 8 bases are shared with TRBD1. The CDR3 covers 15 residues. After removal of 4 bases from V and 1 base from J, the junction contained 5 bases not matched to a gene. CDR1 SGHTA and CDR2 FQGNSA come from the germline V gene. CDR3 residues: CASSSGQALQETQYF. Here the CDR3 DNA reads TGTGCCAGCAGCTCGGGACAGGCCCTCCAAGAGACCCAGTACTTC.

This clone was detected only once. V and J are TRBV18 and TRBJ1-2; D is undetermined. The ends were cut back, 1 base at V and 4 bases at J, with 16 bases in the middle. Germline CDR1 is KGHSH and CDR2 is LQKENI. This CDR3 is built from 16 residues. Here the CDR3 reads CASSPRVSDDFYGYTF. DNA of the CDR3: TGTGCCAGCTCACCACGCGTTTCGGACGATTTCTATGGCTACACCTTC.

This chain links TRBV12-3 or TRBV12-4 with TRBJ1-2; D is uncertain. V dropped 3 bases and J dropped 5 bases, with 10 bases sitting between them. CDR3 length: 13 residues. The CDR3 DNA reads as TGTGCCAGCAGTTTGAAGGTTTCGTATGGCTACACCTTC. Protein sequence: CASSLKVSYGYTF.

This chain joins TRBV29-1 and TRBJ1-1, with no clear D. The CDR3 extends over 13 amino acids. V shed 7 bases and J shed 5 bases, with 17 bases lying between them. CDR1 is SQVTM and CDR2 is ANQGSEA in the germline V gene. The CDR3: CSGYVGGKTEAFF. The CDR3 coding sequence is TGCAGCGGCTATGTGGGAGGGAAGACTGAAGCTTTCTTT. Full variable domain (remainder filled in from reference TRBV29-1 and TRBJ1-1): SAVISQKPSRDICQRGTSLTIQCQVDSQVTMMFWYRQQPGQSLTLIATANQGSEATYESGFVIDKFPISRPNLTFSTLTVSNMSPEDSSIYLCSGYVGGKTEAFFGQGTRLTVV.

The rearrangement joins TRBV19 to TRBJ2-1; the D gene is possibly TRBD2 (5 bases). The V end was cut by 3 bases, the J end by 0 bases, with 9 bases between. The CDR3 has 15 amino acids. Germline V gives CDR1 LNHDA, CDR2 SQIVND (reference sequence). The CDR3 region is CASSIAGGSYNEQFF. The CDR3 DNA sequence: TGTGCCAGTAGTATTGCTGGAGGCTCCTACAATGAGCAGTTCTTC.

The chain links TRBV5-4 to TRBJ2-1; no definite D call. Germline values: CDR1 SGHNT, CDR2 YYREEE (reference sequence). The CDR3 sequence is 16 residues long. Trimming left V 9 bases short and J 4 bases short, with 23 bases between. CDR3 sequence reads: CATLKNGRGPYNEQFF. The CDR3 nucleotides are TGTGCCACCCTAAAGAACGGACGAGGACCGTACAATGAGCAGTTCTTC. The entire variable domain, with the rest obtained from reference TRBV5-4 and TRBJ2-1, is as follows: ETGVTQSPTHLIKTRGQQVTLRCSSQSGHNTVSWYQQALGQGPQFIFQYYREEENGRGNFPPRFSGLQFPNYSSELNVNALELDDSALYLCATLKNGRGPYNEQFFGPGTRLTVL.

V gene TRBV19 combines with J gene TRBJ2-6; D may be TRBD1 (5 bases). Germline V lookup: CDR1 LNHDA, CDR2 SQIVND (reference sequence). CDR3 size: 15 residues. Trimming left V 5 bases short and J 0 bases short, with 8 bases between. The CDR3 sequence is CASSQGLSGANVLTF. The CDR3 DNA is TGTGCCAGTAGTCAGGGCCTCTCTGGGGCCAACGTCCTGACTTTC.

CDR3 loop: CASSPTRGGGFGVGTEAFF. CDR3 sequence (DNA): TGTGCCAGCAGTCCAACGAGGGGTGGGGGGTTCGGTGTAGGCACTGAAGCTTTCTTT. V usage is TRBV6-6 and J usage is TRBJ1-1, with D maybe TRBD1 (5 bases). Germline CDR1 is MNHNY and CDR2 is SVGAGI (reference sequence). Trimming pared 5 bases from V and 4 bases from J, leaving 29 bases between. This CDR3 has 19 amino acids.

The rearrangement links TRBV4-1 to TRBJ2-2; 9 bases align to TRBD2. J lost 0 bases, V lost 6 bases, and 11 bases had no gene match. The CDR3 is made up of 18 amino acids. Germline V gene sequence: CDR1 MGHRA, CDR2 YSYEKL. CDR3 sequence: CASRVLAGRTANTGELFF. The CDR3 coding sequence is TGCGCCAGCAGGGTTCTAGCGGGGAGAACTGCGAACACCGGGGAGCTGTTTTTT.

CDR3 nucleotide sequence: TGCGCCAGCAGTGATAGTCTAGCGGAGAACACCGGGGAGCTGTTTTTT. Protein sequence: CASSDSLAENTGELFF. The rearrangement links TRBV10-1 to TRBJ2-2; 7 nucleotides align to TRBD2. Germline CDR1 reads WNHNN; CDR2 reads SYGVQD (reference sequence). V dropped 3 bases and J dropped 1; count of bases not matched to a gene: 5. This CDR3 is 16 amino acids long.

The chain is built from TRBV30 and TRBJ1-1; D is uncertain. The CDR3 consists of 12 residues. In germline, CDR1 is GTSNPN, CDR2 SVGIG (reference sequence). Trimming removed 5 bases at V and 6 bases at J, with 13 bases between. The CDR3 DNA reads TGTGCCTGGGGGAGGCAGAGCGCTGAAGCTTTCTTT. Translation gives CAWGRQSAEAFF.

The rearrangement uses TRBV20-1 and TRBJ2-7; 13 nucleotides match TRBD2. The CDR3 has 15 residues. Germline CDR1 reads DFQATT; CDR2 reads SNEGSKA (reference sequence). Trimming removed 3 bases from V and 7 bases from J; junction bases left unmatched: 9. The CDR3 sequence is CSASLLAGGRWEQYF. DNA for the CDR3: TGCAGTGCTAGTTTACTAGCGGGGGGGCGGTGGGAGCAGTACTTC.

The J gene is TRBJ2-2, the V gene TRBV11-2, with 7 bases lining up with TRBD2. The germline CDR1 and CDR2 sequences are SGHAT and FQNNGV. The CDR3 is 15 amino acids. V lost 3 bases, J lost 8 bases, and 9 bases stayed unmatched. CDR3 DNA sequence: TGTGCCAGCAGCTTGATGCTAGCGGCAGAAGGGGAGCTGTTTTTT. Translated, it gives CASSLMLAAEGELFF.

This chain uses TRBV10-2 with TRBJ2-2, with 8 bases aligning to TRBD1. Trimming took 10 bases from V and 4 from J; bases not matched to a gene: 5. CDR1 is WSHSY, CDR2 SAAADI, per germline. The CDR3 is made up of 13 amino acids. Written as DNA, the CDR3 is TGCGCCATCCGGACAGGGATCACCGGGGAGCTGTTTTTT. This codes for CAIRTGITGELFF.

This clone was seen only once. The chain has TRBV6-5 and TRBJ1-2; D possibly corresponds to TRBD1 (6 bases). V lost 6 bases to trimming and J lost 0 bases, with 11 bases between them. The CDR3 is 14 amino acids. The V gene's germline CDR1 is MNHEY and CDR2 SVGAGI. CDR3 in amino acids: CASRITGSNYGYTF. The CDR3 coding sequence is TGTGCCAGCAGGATCACAGGGTCTAACTATGGCTACACCTTC.

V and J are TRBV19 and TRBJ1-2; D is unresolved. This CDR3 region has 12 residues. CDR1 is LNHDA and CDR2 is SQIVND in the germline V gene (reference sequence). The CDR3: CATAPGDYGYTF. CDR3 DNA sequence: TGTGCTACCGCTCCGGGAGACTATGGCTACACCTTC.